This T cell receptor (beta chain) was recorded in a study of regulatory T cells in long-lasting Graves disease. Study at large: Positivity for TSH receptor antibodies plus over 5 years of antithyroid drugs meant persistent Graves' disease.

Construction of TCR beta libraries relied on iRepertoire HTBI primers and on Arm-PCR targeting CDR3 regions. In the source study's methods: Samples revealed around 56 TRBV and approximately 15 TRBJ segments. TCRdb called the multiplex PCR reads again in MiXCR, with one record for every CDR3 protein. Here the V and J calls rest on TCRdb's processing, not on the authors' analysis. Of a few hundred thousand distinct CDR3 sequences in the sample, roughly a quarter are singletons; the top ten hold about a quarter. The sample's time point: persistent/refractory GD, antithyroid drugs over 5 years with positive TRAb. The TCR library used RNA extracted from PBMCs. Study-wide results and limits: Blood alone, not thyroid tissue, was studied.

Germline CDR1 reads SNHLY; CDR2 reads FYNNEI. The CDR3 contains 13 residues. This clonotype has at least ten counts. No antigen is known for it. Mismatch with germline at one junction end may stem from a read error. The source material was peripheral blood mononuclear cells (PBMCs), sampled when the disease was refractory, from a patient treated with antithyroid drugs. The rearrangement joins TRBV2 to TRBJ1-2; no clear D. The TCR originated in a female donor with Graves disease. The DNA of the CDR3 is TGTGCCAGCAGCGAAGGGCCCTTCTATGGCTACACCTTC. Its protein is CASSEGPFYGYTF.